A single sample is the source of the 28 T cell receptor beta chains below, sequenced in a study of blood T cell repertoires in COVID-19. Measured with immunoSEQ multiplex PCR; TCRdb has only the in-frame clones, and not every one. The table records 120,000 or so clones, 82% of them present only once. The specimen sequenced was peripheral blood. These TCRs come from a woman between 70 and 85 years old with acute or convalescent COVID-19.

The rearrangement uses TRBV18 and TRBJ1-1; TRBD1 aligns across 7 bases. The V gene end was trimmed by 3 bases and the J gene end by 4 bases; junction bases not matched to a gene: 5. This CDR3 contains 14 residues. The V gene's germline CDR1 is KGHSH and CDR2 LQKENI. CDR3 bases: TGTGCCAGCTCACCGGTGTCAGGGGGCACTGAAGCTTTCTTT. It yields the protein CASSPVSGGTEAFF.

The chain has TRBV15 and TRBJ1-2; D is possibly TRBD1 (5 bases). The CDR3 runs 14 residues. V lost 1 base, J lost 8 bases, and 14 bases lay in between. CDR1 is LNHNV and CDR2 is YYDKDF in the germline V gene (reference sequence). This CDR3 is CATSRGGSTVGYTF. CDR3 in DNA: TGTGCCACCAGCAGAGGGGGTTCGACAGTCGGCTACACCTTC.

V is TRBV6-5 and J is TRBJ1-1; 9 bases fit TRBD1. The CDR3 contains 14 residues. V shed 2 bases, J shed 4 bases, and the junction held 2 bases outside the gene matches. The germline V gene encodes CDR1 MNHEY and CDR2 SVGAGI. CDR3 DNA sequence: TGTGCCAGCAGTTACGACAGGGGGGTCACTGAAGCTTTCTTT. Translation: CASSYDRGVTEAFF.

V gene TRBV7-9 combines with J gene TRBJ1-5; D unresolved. Germline V gene data show CDR1 as SEHNR and CDR2 as FQNEAQ (reference sequence). V lost 1 base to trimming and J lost 9 bases, with 13 bases between them. This CDR3 has 14 amino acids. In nucleotides, the CDR3 is TGTGCCAGCAGCTTAGGAGGCAGTCCATTGCCCCAGCATTTT. Translated: CASSLGGSPLPQHF.

This sequence joins TRBV11-2 and TRBJ2-7; TRBD1 matches 9 bases. Germline loops: CDR1 SGHAT, CDR2 FQNNGV. CDR3 length equals 15 residues. With V trimmed by 6 bases and J by 3 bases, 9 bases remained unmatched. CDR3 loop: CASSPDRGQGYEQYF. As DNA, the CDR3 is TGTGCCAGCAGTCCCGATAGGGGACAGGGCTACGAGCAGTACTTC.

This clone was seen a few times. The chain employs TRBV19 and TRBJ1-2; 7 bases are a match to TRBD1. Looked up from germline, CDR1 is LNHDA and CDR2 is SQIVND (reference sequence). The CDR3 spans 13 residues. V was pared by 3 bases and J by 3 bases, with 1 base of the junction left unmatched. CDR3 protein: CASSMDRHYGYTF. CDR3 coding DNA: TGTGCCAGTAGTATGGACAGGCACTATGGCTACACCTTC.

The chain uses TRBV4-1 and TRBJ2-1, with 14 bases matching TRBD2. Trimming cost V 5 bases and J 3 bases; bases outside gene matches: 0. The CDR3 is made up of 15 amino acids. Germline-derived CDR1 and CDR2 are MGHRA and YSYEKL. The CDR3 is CASSGTSGGYNEQFF. The CDR3 nucleotides read TGCGCCAGCAGCGGGACTAGCGGGGGCTACAATGAGCAGTTCTTC.

The genes are TRBV6-2 or TRBV6-3 and TRBJ2-7; 8 positions agree with TRBD1. Unmatched junction bases numbered 9, after V lost 6 bases and J lost 2 bases. The CDR3 contains 15 residues. Germline V gene sequence: CDR1 MNHEY, CDR2 SVGEGT. Here the CDR3 reads CASSRTGSTAYEQYV. The CDR3 DNA reads TGTGCCAGCAGCCGGACAGGGAGTACAGCCTACGAGCAGTACGTC.

The chain links TRBV7-2 to TRBJ2-2; D is unresolved. CDR1 is SGHTA and CDR2 is FQGNSA in the germline V gene. The V and J ends lost 0 bases and 2 bases respectively, with 7 bases between them. CDR3 length: 15 amino acids. Here the CDR3 DNA reads TGTGCCAGCAGCTTAGCTTTGGCCAACACCGGGGAGCTGTTTTTT. Translating gives CASSLALANTGELFF.

The CDR3, as DNA: TGTGCCAGCAGCTTAATGGGGGGGCAGGGTGCGGAGACCCAGTACTTC. Its protein product is CASSLMGGQGAETQYF. The genes are TRBV7-2 and TRBJ2-5; a possible D gene is TRBD2 (7 bases). This CDR3 is 16 amino acids long. Germline CDR1 reads SGHTA; CDR2 reads FQGNSA. The V gene lost 2 bases and the J gene lost 5 bases, with 18 bases spanning the gap.

The CDR3 DNA sequence: TGCAGTGCTAGTAACATCCGGACAGGGTACAATGAGCAGTTCTTC. It specifies CSASNIRTGYNEQFF. The rearrangement links TRBV20-1 to TRBJ2-1; TRBD1 matches at 8 bases. Per the germline V gene, CDR1 is DFQATT and CDR2 is SNEGSKA (reference sequence). With V trimmed by 3 bases and J by 4 bases, 8 bases remained unmatched. CDR3 length: 15 amino acids.

This clone was seen more than once but under ten times. The same CDR3 is also encoded by other DNA sequences in this sample. V usage is TRBV5-1 and J usage is TRBJ2-7; possibly TRBD1 for D (5 bases). V gave up 3 bases and J gave up 5 bases, with 18 bases separating them. The CDR3 has 15 amino acids. CDR1 is SGHRS and CDR2 is YFSETQ in the germline V gene. The CDR3 region is CASSWMGPPSNEQYF. The CDR3 nucleotides read TGCGCCAGCAGCTGGATGGGGCCACCATCCAACGAGCAGTACTTC.

This chain connects TRBV11-2 to TRBJ1-2; no clear D. The germline V gene encodes CDR1 SGHAT and CDR2 FQNNGV. The CDR3 consists of 13 residues. Trimming took 4 bases from V and 3 from J, leaving 9 bases between them. CDR3 region: CASSSPTYYGYTF. The CDR3 DNA reads TGTGCCAGCAGCTCCCCGACTTACTATGGCTACACCTTC.

This chain links TRBV9 with TRBJ2-1; 10 positions match TRBD2. This CDR3 is built from 16 residues. Germline loops: CDR1 SGDLS, CDR2 YYNGEE. Germline trimming cut 4 bases from V and 5 bases from J; bases unmatched to any gene: 9. The CDR3 DNA reads as TGTGCCAGCAGCTTGTGGACTAGCGGTGAAAACAATGAGCAGTTCTTC. Translation: CASSLWTSGENNEQFF.

At least ten counts were recorded for this clone. Other DNA variants within this sample encode the same CDR3. This chain connects TRBV11-3 to TRBJ2-2; D unclear. V was pared by 5 bases and J by 2 bases, with 3 bases between. The CDR3 covers 12 residues. The germline CDR1 and CDR2 sequences are SGHNT and YENEEA. This CDR3 is CASSPNTGELFF. As DNA, the CDR3 is TGTGCCAGCAGCCCAAACACCGGGGAGCTGTTTTTT.

This clone was detected only once. The chain couples TRBV11-3 to TRBJ1-1; D is possibly TRBD1 (6 bases). The CDR3 loop spans 11 amino acids. CDR1 SGHNT and CDR2 YENEEA come from the germline V gene. V was clipped by 1 base and J by 10 bases, with 7 bases between them. The CDR3 loop is CASSLGGGAFF. In nucleotides, the CDR3 is TGTGCCAGCAGCTTAGGAGGGGGAGCTTTCTTT.

The chain uses TRBV7-6 and TRBJ1-5, with 7 bases aligning to TRBD1. The length of the CDR3 is 15 residues. Germline CDR1 is SGHVS and CDR2 is FNYEAQ. The V segment lost 4 bases and the J segment 6 bases; nucleotides outside the gene matches: 9. The CDR3 sequence is CASSSKTDRAQPQHF. The CDR3 DNA is TGTGCCAGCAGCTCAAAGACCGACAGGGCTCAGCCCCAGCATTTT.

The V gene is TRBV14, the J gene TRBJ2-2; TRBD1 matches 12 bases. The CDR3 contains 16 residues. CDR1 SGHDN and CDR2 FVKESK come from the germline V gene. J was trimmed by 4 bases and V by 4 bases; bases with no gene match: 4. The CDR3 sequence: CASSPGQGAITGELFF. DNA of the CDR3: TGTGCCAGCAGCCCGGGACAGGGGGCGATCACCGGGGAGCTGTTTTTT. Drawing the rest from reference TRBV14 and TRBJ2-2, the complete variable domain is EAGVTQFPSHSVIEKGQTVTLRCDPISGHDNLYWYRRVMGKEIKFLLHFVKESKQDESGMPNNRFLAERTGGTYSTLKVQPAELEDSGVYFCASSPGQGAITGELFFGEGSRLTVL.

This clone was seen only once. The chain is built from TRBV6-5 and TRBJ2-1, with TRBD2 matching over 10 bases. The CDR3 sequence is 13 residues long. V shed 6 bases, J shed 7 bases, and the junction held 3 bases outside the gene matches. Germline V gene lookup returns CDR1 MNHEY and CDR2 SVGAGI. The CDR3 DNA follows: TGTGCCAGCAGGGGGACTAGCGTGAATGAGCAGTTCTTC. Translated, it gives CASRGTSVNEQFF.

The V call is TRBV2, the J call TRBJ1-1; D may be TRBD1 (6 bases). The CDR3 contains 14 residues. With 3 bases removed from V and 3 bases from J, the gap between germline ends came to 11 bases. Germline assignment: CDR1 SNHLY and CDR2 FYNNEI. The CDR3: CASSEGRGDTEAFF. Written as DNA, the CDR3 is TGTGCCAGCAGTGAGGGCAGGGGCGACACTGAAGCTTTCTTT.

This clone was counted between two and nine times. The gene calls are TRBV9 and TRBJ1-2; 8 bases are shared with TRBD1. Germline values: CDR1 SGDLS, CDR2 YYNGEE. V lost 1 base to trimming and J lost 6 bases; unmatched junction nucleotides: 5. This CDR3 comprises 14 residues. CDR3 sequence reads: CASSVSPGGDGYTF. The DNA for the CDR3 is TGTGCCAGCAGCGTAAGCCCAGGGGGCGATGGCTACACCTTC.

Comments on this clone: One junction end disagrees with the germline gene, perhaps due to a read error. The V call is TRBV15, the J call TRBJ2-5; 7 bases fit TRBD2. The CDR3 sequence is 13 residues long. The germline V gene has CDR1 LNHNV and CDR2 YYDKDF (reference sequence). Here the CDR3 reads CATSRGRSNSGDF. The CDR3 DNA follows: TGTGCCACCAGCAGAGGGCGCTCAAACAGCGGGGACTTC. The full variable domain, in which reference TRBV15 and TRBJ2-5 provide the parts outside the CDR3, is DAMVIQNPRYQVTQFGKPVTLSCSQTLNHNVMYWYQQKSSQAPKLLFHYYDKDFNNEADTPDNFQSRRPNTSFCFLDIRSPGLGDTAMYLCATSRGRSNSGDFGPGTRLLVL.

The rearrangement links TRBV11-3 to TRBJ2-5; 8 bases line up with TRBD2. The junction had 5 bases not matched to a gene; V was cut back by 1 base and J by 4 bases. Germline V gene sequence: CDR1 SGHNT, CDR2 YENEEA. This CDR3 has 15 amino acids. DNA for the CDR3: TGTGCCAGCAGCTTAGCCGGACTAGCCGTAGAGACCCAGTACTTC. It specifies CASSLAGLAVETQYF. Full variable domain (missing parts from reference TRBV11-3 and TRBJ2-5): EAGVVQSPRYKIIEKKQPVAFWCNPISGHNTLYWYLQNLGQGPELLIRYENEEAVDDSQLPKDRFSAERLKGVDSTLKIQPAELGDSAVYLCASSLAGLAVETQYFGPGTRLLVL.

The chain carries TRBV18 and TRBJ2-7; 7 bases match TRBD1. This CDR3 is built from 15 residues. With V trimmed by 1 base and J by 6 bases, 9 bases remained unmatched. Germline V gene sequence: CDR1 KGHSH, CDR2 LQKENI. DNA for the CDR3: TGTGCCAGCTCACCACAACGGGACAGCCCTAGCGAGCAGTACTTC. It codes for CASSPQRDSPSEQYF.

The rearrangement joins TRBV27 to TRBJ1-2, with D perhaps matching TRBD1 (6 bases). The CDR3 extends over 16 amino acids. Germline values: CDR1 MNHEY, CDR2 SMNVEV (reference sequence). The V gene lost 1 base and the J gene lost 0 bases, with 12 bases spanning the gap. The CDR3 coding sequence is TGTGCCAGCAGTTTATACTCGGCAGGGGCTAACTATGGCTACACCTTC. This encodes CASSLYSAGANYGYTF.

The chain employs TRBV5-1 and TRBJ1-2, with D perhaps matching TRBD1 (5 bases). The CDR3 runs 13 residues. Trimming took 2 bases from V and 6 from J, leaving 11 bases between them. Germline CDR1 is SGHRS and CDR2 is YFSETQ. The CDR3 DNA is TGCGCCAGCAGCTTATGGGGCAAAGATGGCTACACCTTC. As protein: CASSLWGKDGYTF.

V gene TRBV5-1 combines with J gene TRBJ1-2, with D perhaps matching TRBD1 (6 bases). The length of the CDR3 is 16 residues. Trimming cost V 0 bases and J 3 bases, with 15 bases left between them. Germline lookup yields CDR1 SGHRS and CDR2 YFSETQ. The CDR3 loop reads CASSLAPGGNDYGYTF. In DNA, the CDR3 is TGCGCCAGCAGCTTGGCCCCGGGGGGCAATGACTATGGCTACACCTTC.

The V gene is TRBV2, the J gene TRBJ2-3, with TRBD1 identical over 7 bases. J was trimmed by 5 bases and V by 8 bases; bases with no gene match: 10. The CDR3 covers 14 residues. Germline lookup yields CDR1 SNHLY and CDR2 FYNNEI. Here the CDR3 reads CASALQGIGDTQYF. The CDR3, as DNA: TGTGCCAGCGCCCTACAGGGGATTGGAGATACGCAGTATTTT.